A selection of T cell receptor beta chains follows, all from one sample in a study of regulatory T cells in long-lasting Graves disease. TCRdb reprocessed the multiplex PCR reads via MiXCR and lists one record per CDR3 protein. The data hold some 250,000 distinct CDR3 sequences, with approximately 18% observed a single time. This sample was also put to use in a study of T cells in Graves' hyperthyroidism and ophthalmopathy.

The specimen comprised peripheral blood mononuclear cells (PBMCs), sampled at new diagnosis, from a patient treated with antithyroid drugs. The receptors here all came from a woman aged 25 to 39 with Graves disease. The CDR3 runs from the conserved cysteine through the conserved F or W. The D gene is left open where the match is weak. Some rows mark clone size as missing; the rest say once, few, many or name a class of expanded clone.

J gene	V gene	clone size	D gene	CDR3 DNA	CDR3 protein
TRBJ2-5	TRBV3-1	many	TRBD1	TGTGCCAGCAGCCATCGGGCAGGGGGCCTGTACCAAGAGACCCAGTACTTC	CASSHRAGGLYQETQYF
TRBJ2-1	TRBV19	many	NA	TGTGCCAGTAGCGGGAACTCCTACAATGAGCAGTTCTTC	CASSGNSYNEQFF
TRBJ1-1	TRBV7-9	NA	NA	TGTGCCAGCAGCCAGGGACCGCTAGCCACTGAAGCTTTCTTT	CASSQGPLATEAFF
TRBJ1-6	TRBV3-1	many	NA	TGTGCCAGCAGCCAGAACCCGGGACGCCCAACCTATAATTCACCCCTCCACTTT	CASSQNPGRPTYNSPLHF
TRBJ1-2	TRBV2	many	NA	TGTGCCAGCAGCCAACAGGCGAACTATGGCTACACCTTC	CASSQQANYGYTF
TRBJ2-1	TRBV18	NA	NA	TGTGCCAGCTCACTATTGCCGGAGAGTGGGGCAAAGGTGGGGCAGTTCTTC	CASSLLPESGAKVGQFF
TRBJ2-1	TRBV7-8	many	NA	TGTGCCAGCAGCCCCCAGACAGGTAACAATGAGCAGTTCTTC	CASSPQTGNNEQFF
TRBJ1-1	TRBV19	few	NA	TGTGCCAGCACCCAGGGCCCCGGGGACACTGAAGCTTTCTTT	CASTQGPGDTEAFF
TRBJ2-1	TRBV5-1	many	NA	TGCGCCAGCAGCCGTCGGATCCCAGGAGTCAATGAGCAGTTCTTC	CASSRRIPGVNEQFF
TRBJ1-6	TRBV20-1	few	NA	TGCAGTGCTAGGGCGGGGCAGCCTAATTCACCCCTCCACTTT	CSARAGQPNSPLHF
TRBJ2-4	TRBV13	many	TRBD2	TGTGCCAGCAGCTCCCGACTAGCGGGGGGCCCAGCCAAAAACATTCAGTACTTC	CASSSRLAGGPAKNIQYF
TRBJ2-5	TRBV5-1	many	NA	TGCGCCAGCAGGGAAAGGACGGGCGGACAAGAGACCCAGTACTTC	CASRERTGGQETQYF
TRBJ1-2	TRBV19	NA	NA	TGTGCCAGTAGGAGAGGGGCCACAGACTATGGCTACACCTTC	CASRRGATDYGYTF
TRBJ1-5	TRBV20-1	many	NA	TGCAGTGCCCCTGAGGGGGGAGGGGGACACGGGAATCAGCCCCAGCATTTT	CSAPEGGGGHGNQPQHF
TRBJ2-7	TRBV15	many	TRBD1	TGTGCCACCAGCGGACAGGGGAGTAGCACCTACGAGCAGTACTTC	CATSGQGSSTYEQYF
TRBJ1-6	TRBV28	many	NA	TGTGCCAGCAGTTTCCCTATAGGAACAGTCAATTCACCCCTCCACTTT	CASSFPIGTVNSPLHF
TRBJ2-1	TRBV7-9	NA	NA	TGTGCCAGCAGCTTAACCGGGACCTATTACAATGAGCAGTTCTTC	CASSLTGTYYNEQFF
TRBJ2-3	TRBV20-1	NA	NA	TGCAGTGCTAGGGGGGACGCAGAGGATACACAGTGTTTT	CSARGDAEDTQCF
TRBJ2-1	TRBV4-1	few	TRBD2	TGCGCCAGCAGACTGGGCTTAAGGGGACTATCCTACAATGAGCAGTTCTTC	CASRLGLRGLSYNEQFF
TRBJ1-2	TRBV15	many	NA	TGTGCCACCAGCAGAGATCCGACGGGTAACTATGGCTACACCTTC	CATSRDPTGNYGYTF
TRBJ1-1	TRBV5-1	many	TRBD1	TGCGCCAGCAGCTACGGGACAGGGGGCGTGAACACTGAAGCTTTCTTT	CASSYGTGGVNTEAFF
TRBJ2-7	TRBV5-6	many	NA	TGTGCCAGCAGCTTGGTGACCTACGAGCAGTACTTC	CASSLVTYEQYF
TRBJ1-5	TRBV2	many	NA	TGTGCCAGCAGTAGGGGTGACTCTAGCAATCAGCCCCAGCATTTT	CASSRGDSSNQPQHF
TRBJ1-5	TRBV20-1	NA	NA	TGCAGTGCTATTGAAGCGGGGGCCAATCAGCCCCAGCATTTT	CSAIEAGANQPQHF
TRBJ1-2	TRBV4-1	many	TRBD1	TGCGCCAGCAGCCAAGACGGGACAGGCATCTTGGTTGGGTATGGCTACACCTTC	CASSQDGTGILVGYGYTF
TRBJ1-3	TRBV20-1	many	NA	TGCAGTGCCAGGTTTTACTCTGGAAACACCATATATTTT	CSARFYSGNTIYF
TRBJ2-7	TRBV10-1	NA	NA	TGCGCCAGCAGTGAGCAAGGTTTCTACGAGCAGTACTTC	CASSEQGFYEQYF
TRBJ1-4	TRBV6-1	many	NA	TGTGCCAGCGGAAAGACAGGCAGGAATGAAAAACTGTTTTTT	CASGKTGRNEKLFF
TRBJ1-4	TRBV2	many	TRBD1	TGTGCCAGCCGACAGGGGGCTAGGGAAAAACTGTTTTTT	CASRQGAREKLFF
TRBJ2-5	TRBV11-2	many	NA	TGTGCCAGCAGCTTATTTGGGGGGCAAGAGACCCAGTACTTC	CASSLFGGQETQYF
TRBJ1-1	TRBV11-2	NA	TRBD1	TGTGCCAGCACCTCATACCCCCACTGGGACAGGGGGAACACTGAAGCTTTCTTT	CASTSYPHWDRGNTEAFF
TRBJ2-3	TRBV3-1	many	NA	TGTGCCAGCAGCCAAGGAGCTGATACGCAGTATTTT	CASSQGADTQYF
TRBJ1-4	TRBV5-5	many	NA	TGTGCCAGCAGCTACGGACAAACAACTAATGAAAAACTGTTTTTT	CASSYGQTTNEKLFF
TRBJ1-2	TRBV6-2/TRBV6-3	few	NA	TGTGCCAGCAGAGGGGTATACTATGGCTACACCTTC	CASRGVYYGYTF
TRBJ1-1	TRBV4-1	many	NA	TGCGCCAGCAGCCGTGGCCCCGAAGCTTTCTTT	CASSRGPEAFF
TRBJ2-7	TRBV27	NA	NA	TGTGCCAGCAGTTTTACAGGGAACTACGAGCAGTACTTC	CASSFTGNYEQYF
TRBJ2-3	TRBV3-1	many	NA	TGTGCCAGCAGCCAACACCGGCCTCTGGATACGCAGTATTTT	CASSQHRPLDTQYF